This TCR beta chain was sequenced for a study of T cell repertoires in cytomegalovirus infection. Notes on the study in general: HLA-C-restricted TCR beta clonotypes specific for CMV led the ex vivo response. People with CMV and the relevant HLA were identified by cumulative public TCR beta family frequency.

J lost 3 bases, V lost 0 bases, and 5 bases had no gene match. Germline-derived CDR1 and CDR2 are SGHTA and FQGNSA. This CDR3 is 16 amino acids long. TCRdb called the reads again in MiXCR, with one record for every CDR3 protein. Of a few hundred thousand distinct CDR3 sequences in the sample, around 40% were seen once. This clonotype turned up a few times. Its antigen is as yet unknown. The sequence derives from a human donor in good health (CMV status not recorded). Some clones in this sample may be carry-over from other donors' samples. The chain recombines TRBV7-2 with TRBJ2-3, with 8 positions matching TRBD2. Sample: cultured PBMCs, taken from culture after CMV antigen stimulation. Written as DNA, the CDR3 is TGTGCCAGCAGCTTAGCAGCGGGGGACGGGACAGATACGCAGTATTTT. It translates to CASSLAAGDGTDTQYF.